Listed here are 14 T cell receptor beta chains from one sample, sequenced in a study of T cell clonotyping in hematopoietic cell transplantation. Sequencing was performed with immunoSEQ multiplex PCR; in TCRdb, only in-frame clones are kept and a portion is missing. The profile shows about 5,700 clones, approximately 91% of them singletons. The material sequenced was peripheral blood mononuclear cells, taken 100 days after allogeneic stem cell transplant. The receptors here all came from a female patient in her fifties who had an allogeneic stem cell transplant from an unrelated donor, so T cells may come from the graft donor. Some clones in this sample may be carry-over from other donors' samples.

This chain uses TRBV20-1 with TRBJ2-1; the D is unclear. In germline, CDR1 is DFQATT, CDR2 SNEGSKA (reference sequence). CDR3 size: 11 residues. V was shortened by 3 bases and J by 8 bases, with 8 bases between the two germline ends. The CDR3 here is CSARLVDEQFF. The CDR3 DNA reads as TGCAGTGCTAGGTTGGTGGATGAGCAGTTCTTC.

The chain links TRBV6-6 to TRBJ1-2; D gene ambiguous. This CDR3 is 15 amino acids long. V was pared by 5 bases and J by 3 bases, with 16 bases between. Germline V gives CDR1 MNHNY, CDR2 SVGAGI (reference sequence). The CDR3 is CASSRRQVWDYGYTF. The CDR3 nucleotides are TGTGCCAGCAGTCGCCGCCAAGTTTGGGACTATGGCTACACCTTC.

V usage is TRBV12-5 and J usage is TRBJ1-6, with no clear D. With 8 bases removed from V and 5 bases from J, the gap between germline ends came to 13 bases. The CDR3 length is 14 residues. CDR1 is LGHNT and CDR2 is FRNRAP in the germline V gene. This chain's CDR3 is CASSALGHNSPLHF. The CDR3 coding sequence is TGTGCTAGTTCTGCCCTAGGACATAATTCACCCCTCCACTTT.

The rearrangement links TRBV6-5 to TRBJ2-1, with 10 bases lining up with TRBD1. The CDR3 consists of 14 residues. Unmatched junction bases numbered 2, after V lost 6 bases and J lost 3 bases. From germline, CDR1 is MNHEY and CDR2 SVGAGI. Here the CDR3 reads CASRGDRGYNEQFF. The CDR3 DNA follows: TGTGCCAGCAGGGGGGACAGGGGCTACAATGAGCAGTTCTTC.

The V gene is TRBV9, the J gene TRBJ1-1; 9 nucleotides align to TRBD1. Trimming at V came to 4 bases and at J to 6 bases, leaving 4 bases not matched to a gene. The CDR3 spans 13 residues. Germline V gene data show CDR1 as SGDLS and CDR2 as YYNGEE. DNA of the CDR3: TGTGCCAGCAGCAACAGGGGGCAAGCTGAAGCTTTCTTT. Protein sequence: CASSNRGQAEAFF.

The chain is built from TRBV28 and TRBJ2-7, with a weak D call TRBD1 (6 bases). CDR3 length equals 14 residues. Germline CDR1 MDHEN, CDR2 SYDVKM. The V end was cut by 8 bases, the J end by 7 bases, with 21 bases between. CDR3 region: CASHGGQALREQYF. DNA of the CDR3: TGTGCCAGCCATGGGGGCCAGGCCCTACGAGAGCAGTACTTC.

The V gene is TRBV9, the J gene TRBJ2-5; maybe TRBD1 (6 bases). The CDR3 loop spans 14 amino acids. Trimming took 3 bases from V and 5 from J, leaving 14 bases between them. Germline values: CDR1 SGDLS, CDR2 YYNGEE. Here the CDR3 DNA reads TGTGCCAGCAGCGACAACAGGGCCCGCGAGACCCAGTACTTC. The encoded protein is CASSDNRARETQYF.

The gene calls are TRBV6-6 and TRBJ1-5; a possible D gene is TRBD1 (6 bases). CDR1 is MNHNY and CDR2 is SVGAGI in the germline V gene (reference sequence). The CDR3 contains 15 residues. Between the trimmed V and J ends, which lost 3 bases and 1 base, there was a span of 10 bases. This CDR3 reads CASSYFQGSNQPQHF. The CDR3 bases are TGTGCCAGCAGTTATTTTCAGGGGAGCAATCAGCCCCAGCATTTT.

V is TRBV6-6 and J is TRBJ1-1; D gene ambiguous. Germline V CDR1 and CDR2: MNHNY, SVGAGI (reference sequence). The CDR3 has 15 residues. V was trimmed by 0 bases and J by 4 bases, leaving 12 bases between them. The DNA of the CDR3 is TGTGCCAGCAGTTACTCTAGGGAGGGCGGCACTGAAGCTTTCTTT. Encoded protein: CASSYSREGGTEAFF.

The chain has TRBV11-2 and TRBJ2-2, with D uncertain. Looked up from germline, CDR1 is SGHAT and CDR2 is FQNNGV. Trimming took 1 base from V and 11 from J, leaving 8 bases between them. This CDR3 is 12 amino acids long. Here the CDR3 DNA reads TGTGCCAGCAGCTTAGCACTACCCGAGCTGTTTTTT. Its protein is CASSLALPELFF.

V gene TRBV5-1 combines with J gene TRBJ2-1, with 7 bases identical to TRBD1. V was clipped by 4 bases and J by 7 bases; unmatched bases: 5. The CDR3 consists of 13 residues. CDR1 SGHRS and CDR2 YFSETQ come from the germline V gene. CDR3 in amino acids: CASSRTTGNEQFF. DNA of the CDR3: TGCGCCAGCAGCCGGACGACAGGGAATGAGCAGTTCTTC.

The chain combines TRBV11-2 with TRBJ2-7, with a possible D match to TRBD1 (5 bases). Trimming pared 3 bases from V and 3 bases from J, leaving 15 bases between. This CDR3 region has 15 residues. CDR1 is SGHAT, CDR2 FQNNGV, per germline. CDR3 bases: TGTGCCAGCAGCTTGGCAGGGCCCTCCTTCTACGAGCAGTACTTC. It specifies CASSLAGPSFYEQYF.

V and J are TRBV11-2 and TRBJ2-4; a weak D match, TRBD2 (6 bases). The germline V and J ends were trimmed by 3 bases and 0 bases, with 9 bases remaining between them. Germline assignment: CDR1 SGHAT and CDR2 FQNNGV. The CDR3 is 15 residues long. The CDR3 DNA reads TGTGCCAGCAGCTTGGCGGGGCTAGCCAAAAACATTCAGTACTTC. The encoded protein is CASSLAGLAKNIQYF.

The chain carries TRBV19 and TRBJ1-6; D is unclear. Per the germline V gene, CDR1 is LNHDA and CDR2 is SQIVND (reference sequence). The CDR3 contains 13 residues. The ends were cut back, 1 base at V and 10 bases at J, with 8 bases in the middle. This CDR3 is CASSIGFGSPLHF. CDR3 DNA sequence: TGTGCCAGTAGTATAGGGTTCGGGTCACCCCTCCACTTT.